The 29 T cell receptor beta chains reported below all come from one sample, sequenced in a study of blood T cell repertoires in COVID-19. Assay used: immunoSEQ multiplex PCR; TCRdb lists only in-frame clones, some missing. The table lists a few hundred thousand clones, about 91% of them singletons. The sequenced sample was peripheral blood. The receptors stem from a woman aged 40 to 50 who had recovered from COVID-19.

V is TRBV24-1 and J is TRBJ2-7; D not certain. V lost 2 bases to trimming and J lost 0 bases, with 7 bases between them. The CDR3 is 14 residues long. The V gene's germline CDR1 is KGHDR and CDR2 SFDVKD. CDR3 nucleotide sequence: TGTGCCACCAGTGATTCCCTGAGCTCCTACGAGCAGTACTTC. Encoded protein: CATSDSLSSYEQYF.

The chain joins TRBV5-5 to TRBJ2-7; 7 nucleotides line up with TRBD1. The ends lost 4 bases at V and 0 bases at J; junction bases unmatched: 4. In germline, CDR1 is SGHKS, CDR2 YYEKEE (reference sequence). The length of the CDR3 is 14 residues. CDR3 sequence reads: CASSIRDSSYEQYF. CDR3 in DNA: TGTGCCAGCAGCATCCGGGACAGCTCCTACGAGCAGTACTTC.

V is TRBV5-6 and J is TRBJ2-3; TRBD2 agrees at 8 bases. Germline CDR1 is SGHDT and CDR2 is YYEEEE. V shed 6 bases, J shed 4 bases, and the junction held 10 bases outside the gene matches. The CDR3 covers 15 residues. The CDR3: CASTLPGGPPDTQYF. The CDR3 region has the DNA TGTGCCAGCACCCTCCCGGGGGGGCCGCCAGATACGCAGTATTTT. The full variable domain, completed using reference TRBV5-6 and TRBJ2-3, is DAGVTQSPTHLIKTRGQQVTLRCSPKSGHDTVSWYQQALGQGPQFIFQYYEEEERQRGNFPDRFSGHQFPNYSSELNVNALLLGDSALYLCASTLPGGPPDTQYFGPGTRLTVL.

The CDR3 reads CASSPTVTNEKLFF. DNA for the CDR3: TGCGCCAGCAGCCCGACAGTAACTAATGAAAAACTGTTTTTT. The J gene is TRBJ1-4, the V gene TRBV4-3; D may be TRBD1 (5 bases). The germline gives CDR1 LGHNA, CDR2 YSLEER. The CDR3 has 14 amino acids. V dropped 4 bases and J dropped 1 base, with 7 bases sitting between them.

V gene TRBV11-2 combines with J gene TRBJ2-5; 13 nucleotides line up with TRBD2. This CDR3 spans 16 amino acids. The trim removed 3 bases at V and 7 bases at J, leaving 8 bases unmatched. Germline CDR1 reads SGHAT; CDR2 reads FQNNGV. Here the CDR3 DNA reads TGTGCCAGCAGCTTGGCCGGGACTAGCGGGGCGAGGACCCAGTACTTC. Translating it yields CASSLAGTSGARTQYF. The full variable domain, rest sourced from reference TRBV11-2 and TRBJ2-5, is EAGVAQSPRYKIIEKRQSVAFWCNPISGHATLYWYQQILGQGPKLLIQFQNNGVVDDSQLPKDRFSAERLKGVDSTLKIQPAKLEDSAVYLCASSLAGTSGARTQYFGPGTRLLVL.

The J gene is TRBJ2-3, the V gene TRBV27, with 8 bases fitting TRBD2. Unmatched junction bases numbered 10, after V lost 5 bases and J lost 3 bases. The CDR3 is 16 amino acids. Germline CDR1 and CDR2: MNHEY and SMNVEV (reference sequence). Here the CDR3 DNA reads TGTGCCAGCAGTCCACCCCCTTCGGGGGGGACAGATACGCAGTATTTT. Translation gives CASSPPPSGGTDTQYF.

This clone has only one observation. V usage is TRBV11-2 and J usage is TRBJ1-1; D unresolved. Germline-derived CDR1 and CDR2 are SGHAT and FQNNGV. This CDR3 region has 13 residues. V lost 0 bases and J 1 base, leaving 3 bases between the germline ends. The CDR3 region has the DNA TGTGCCAGCAGCTTAGACGGGAACACTGAAGCTTTCTTT. Its translation is CASSLDGNTEAFF.

This chain connects TRBV7-2 to TRBJ2-1; 8 bases are shared with TRBD2. V dropped 1 base and J dropped 5; count of bases not matched to a gene: 7. The CDR3 is 16 amino acids. Germline V gives CDR1 SGHTA, CDR2 FQGNSA. The chain's CDR3 is CASSLVSGSLNNEQFF. As DNA, the CDR3 is TGTGCCAGCAGCTTAGTGAGCGGGAGTCTCAACAATGAGCAGTTCTTC.

This clone occurred a few times. The chain recombines TRBV6-6 with TRBJ2-3; 10 bases agree with TRBD2. With V trimmed by 5 bases and J by 6 bases, 11 bases remained unmatched. Germline V lookup: CDR1 MNHNY, CDR2 SVGAGI (reference sequence). This CDR3 has 16 residues. CDR3 region: CASSPPLAGQWDTQYF. The DNA of the CDR3 is TGTGCCAGCAGTCCCCCACTAGCGGGGCAGTGGGATACGCAGTATTTT.

The rearrangement links TRBV5-1 to TRBJ2-5; no definite D call. The length of the CDR3 is 13 residues. Trimming cost V 4 bases and J 1 base, with 8 bases left between them. Germline V gene data show CDR1 as SGHRS and CDR2 as YFSETQ. CDR3 coding DNA: TGCGCCAGCAGCGTATATTCCCAAGAGACCCAGTACTTC. Its protein product is CASSVYSQETQYF. Filled out from reference TRBV5-1 and TRBJ2-5, the complete variable domain reads KAGVTQTPRYLIKTRGQQVTLSCSPISGHRSVSWYQQTPGQGLQFLFEYFSETQRNKGNFPGRFSGRQFSNSRSEMNVSTLELGDSALYLCASSVYSQETQYFGPGTRLLVL.

This rearrangement joins TRBV12-5 to TRBJ2-1; D gene uncertain. From germline, CDR1 is LGHNT and CDR2 FRNRAP. Trimming pared 3 bases from V and 9 bases from J, leaving 15 bases between. CDR3 length: 14 residues. CDR3 bases: TGTGCTAGTGGTTTATCGATATCAATCAGTGAGCAGTTCTTC. The encoded protein is CASGLSISISEQFF.

The chain employs TRBV19 and TRBJ1-5; the match to TRBD1 covers 11 bases. Germline trimming cut 3 bases from V and 4 bases from J; bases unmatched to any gene: 8. This CDR3 spans 17 amino acids. Germline CDR1 and CDR2: LNHDA and SQIVND (reference sequence). The CDR3 nucleotides read TGTGCCAGTAGTATTATTACGGGACAGGGGGGGAATCAGCCCCAGCATTTT. It is translated as CASSIITGQGGNQPQHF.

The V gene is TRBV30, the J gene TRBJ2-4, with a possible D match to TRBD2 (6 bases). Trimming pared 1 base from V and 2 bases from J, leaving 12 bases between. This CDR3 is built from 15 residues. Germline V gene sequence: CDR1 GTSNPN, CDR2 SVGIG (reference sequence). Written as DNA, the CDR3 is TGTGCCTGGAGTGCAAATGGGGGGTCCAAAAACATTCAGTACTTC. It is translated as CAWSANGGSKNIQYF.

CDR3: CASSPLGGGAPWAKNIQYF. The CDR3 DNA is TGTGCCAGCAGCCCGCTGGGCGGGGGGGCCCCTTGGGCCAAAAACATTCAGTACTTC. The chain uses TRBV3-1 (or the pseudogene TRBV3-2) and TRBJ2-4, with 9 bases that match TRBD2. The V segment lost 4 bases and the J segment 1 base; nucleotides outside the gene matches: 14. The CDR3 is made up of 19 amino acids. Germline values: CDR1 LGHDT, CDR2 YNNKEL (reference sequence).

V usage is TRBV18 and J usage is TRBJ1-3; a possible D gene is TRBD1 (5 bases). V was shortened by 3 bases and J by 2 bases, with 11 bases between the two germline ends. This CDR3 region has 15 residues. Germline lookup yields CDR1 KGHSH and CDR2 LQKENI. This CDR3 is CASSPDSTAGNTIYF. The CDR3 nucleotides read TGTGCCAGCTCACCCGACAGTACGGCTGGAAACACCATATATTTT.

This chain uses TRBV11-3 with TRBJ2-2, with unresolved D. Germline CDR1 is SGHNT and CDR2 is YENEEA. V dropped 5 bases and J dropped 5 bases, with 12 bases sitting between them. The length of the CDR3 is 14 residues. In DNA, the CDR3 is TGTGCCAGCAGCCCCTCTCCCTTTACCGGGGAGCTGTTTTTT. Amino acid sequence: CASSPSPFTGELFF.

The chain joins TRBV3-1 (or the pseudogene TRBV3-2) to TRBJ1-1; the D is unclear. The germline gives CDR1 LGHDT, CDR2 YNNKEL (reference sequence). The length of the CDR3 is 16 residues. V was pared by 0 bases and J by 5 bases, with 16 bases between. The CDR3 is CASSQENYGVGTEAFF. The CDR3 DNA follows: TGTGCCAGCAGCCAAGAGAATTACGGGGTTGGGACTGAAGCTTTCTTT.

This chain joins TRBV5-1 and TRBJ1-6, with 9 bases fitting TRBD1. The CDR3 contains 15 residues. V lost 4 bases and J lost 6; bases outside the gene matches: 5. Germline V lookup: CDR1 SGHRS, CDR2 YFSETQ. CDR3 sequence: CASSTGQGSNSPLHF. The CDR3 DNA follows: TGCGCCAGCAGCACGGGACAGGGAAGTAATTCACCCCTCCACTTT.

V gene TRBV27 combines with J gene TRBJ2-7; TRBD2 matches at 11 bases. CDR3 length equals 14 residues. V gave up 7 bases and J gave up 6 bases; unmatched junction bases: 8. The germline V gene has CDR1 MNHEY and CDR2 SMNVEV (reference sequence). The CDR3 nucleotides are TGTGCCAGCACTTCAAGACTAGCGGGGACCGAGCAGTACTTC. Translating it yields CASTSRLAGTEQYF.

The chain carries TRBV28 and TRBJ1-3; the D gene is possibly TRBD1 (6 bases). This CDR3 has 14 amino acids. The V gene's germline CDR1 is MDHEN and CDR2 SYDVKM. V was trimmed by 6 bases and J by 0 bases, leaving 9 bases between them. The CDR3, as DNA: TGTGCCAGCAGGGACAGAAACTCTGGAAACACCATATATTTT. Translated, it gives CASRDRNSGNTIYF.

The rearrangement links TRBV13 to TRBJ1-1, with TRBD1 matching 11 bases. V lost 2 bases, J lost 7 bases, and 6 bases stayed unmatched. This CDR3 is 15 amino acids long. Germline V gene data show CDR1 as PRHDT and CDR2 as FYEKMQ (reference sequence). CDR3 DNA sequence: TGTGCCAGCAGCTTAACAGGACAGGGGGCGAGTGAAGCTTTCTTT. Amino acids: CASSLTGQGASEAFF.

The chain joins TRBV7-2 to TRBJ1-4; D gene ambiguous. In germline, CDR1 is SGHTA, CDR2 FQGNSA. With 6 bases removed from V and 4 bases from J, the gap between germline ends came to 12 bases. There are 14 residues in the CDR3. CDR3 nucleotide sequence: TGTGCCAGCAGATTAACAGACCATAATGAAAAACTGTTTTTT. Translation gives CASRLTDHNEKLFF.

V usage is TRBV30 and J usage is TRBJ1-4; D is possibly TRBD1 (5 bases). CDR3 length equals 11 residues. CDR1 is GTSNPN and CDR2 is SVGIG in the germline V gene (reference sequence). The ends were cut back, 6 bases at V and 8 bases at J, with 10 bases in the middle. The CDR3 nucleotides read TGTGCCTGCCTGGGGGGGGAAAAACTGTTTTTT. Its protein is CACLGGEKLFF.

This chain connects TRBV23-1 to TRBJ2-3; D uncertain. TRBV23-1 is recorded as an ORF, its role being uncertain. Trimming took off 0 bases at V and 3 bases at J, with 10 bases between the two ends. The CDR3 consists of 15 residues. The DNA for the CDR3 is TGCGCCAGCAGTCAATCCTCAGGTTCGACAGATACGCAGTATTTT. It translates to CASSQSSGSTDTQYF.

As concerns this clone: Other DNA sequences in this sample translate to the same CDR3. V usage is TRBV24-1 and J usage is TRBJ2-7; the D is unclear. There are 11 residues in the CDR3. V was trimmed by 4 bases and J by 4 bases, leaving 4 bases between them. Germline CDR1 and CDR2: KGHDR and SFDVKD. The CDR3 bases are TGTGCCACCAGTGACAGTTACGAGCAGTACTTC. Protein sequence: CATSDSYEQYF.

The V and J genes are TRBV20-1 and TRBJ2-3; TRBD2 matches 8 bases. Trimming cost V 3 bases and J 0 bases; bases outside gene matches: 8. Germline V gene data show CDR1 as DFQATT and CDR2 as SNEGSKA (reference sequence). The CDR3 has 16 amino acids. The CDR3 sequence: CSASKTSELSTDTQYF. CDR3 bases: TGCAGTGCTAGTAAGACTAGCGAGCTTAGCACAGATACGCAGTATTTT.

The chain links TRBV12-3 or TRBV12-4 to TRBJ1-2; TRBD1 aligns across 10 bases. The CDR3 contains 13 residues. With V trimmed by 5 bases and J by 4 bases, 1 base remained unmatched. CDR3 nucleotides: TGTGCCAGCAGTGGACAGGGGGTCTATGGCTACACCTTC. Its protein product is CASSGQGVYGYTF.

This rearrangement joins TRBV5-6 to TRBJ1-1; possibly TRBD1 for D (5 bases). The CDR3 extends over 15 amino acids. Germline V gene lookup returns CDR1 SGHDT and CDR2 YYEEEE. The V and J ends lost 4 bases and 7 bases respectively, with 20 bases between them. The CDR3 nucleotides are TGTGCCAGCAGCCTGCCGTCAGGGTACGTTAATGAAGCTTTCTTT. As protein: CASSLPSGYVNEAFF.

The chain has TRBV30 and TRBJ1-2; D is unresolved. The CDR3 extends over 13 amino acids. The V end was cut by 3 bases, the J end by 2 bases, with 10 bases between. CDR1 and CDR2 (germline): GTSNPN, SVGIG (reference sequence). The CDR3 sequence: CAWRAYSNYGYTF. CDR3 sequence (DNA): TGTGCCTGGAGAGCGTATTCCAACTATGGCTACACCTTC. The whole variable domain, remainder taken from reference TRBV30 and TRBJ1-2, is SQTIHQWPATLVQPVGSPLSLECTVEGTSNPNLYWYRQAAGRGLQLLFYSVGIGQISSEVPQNLSASRPQDRQFILSSKKLLLSDSGFYLCAWRAYSNYGYTFGSGTRLTVV.